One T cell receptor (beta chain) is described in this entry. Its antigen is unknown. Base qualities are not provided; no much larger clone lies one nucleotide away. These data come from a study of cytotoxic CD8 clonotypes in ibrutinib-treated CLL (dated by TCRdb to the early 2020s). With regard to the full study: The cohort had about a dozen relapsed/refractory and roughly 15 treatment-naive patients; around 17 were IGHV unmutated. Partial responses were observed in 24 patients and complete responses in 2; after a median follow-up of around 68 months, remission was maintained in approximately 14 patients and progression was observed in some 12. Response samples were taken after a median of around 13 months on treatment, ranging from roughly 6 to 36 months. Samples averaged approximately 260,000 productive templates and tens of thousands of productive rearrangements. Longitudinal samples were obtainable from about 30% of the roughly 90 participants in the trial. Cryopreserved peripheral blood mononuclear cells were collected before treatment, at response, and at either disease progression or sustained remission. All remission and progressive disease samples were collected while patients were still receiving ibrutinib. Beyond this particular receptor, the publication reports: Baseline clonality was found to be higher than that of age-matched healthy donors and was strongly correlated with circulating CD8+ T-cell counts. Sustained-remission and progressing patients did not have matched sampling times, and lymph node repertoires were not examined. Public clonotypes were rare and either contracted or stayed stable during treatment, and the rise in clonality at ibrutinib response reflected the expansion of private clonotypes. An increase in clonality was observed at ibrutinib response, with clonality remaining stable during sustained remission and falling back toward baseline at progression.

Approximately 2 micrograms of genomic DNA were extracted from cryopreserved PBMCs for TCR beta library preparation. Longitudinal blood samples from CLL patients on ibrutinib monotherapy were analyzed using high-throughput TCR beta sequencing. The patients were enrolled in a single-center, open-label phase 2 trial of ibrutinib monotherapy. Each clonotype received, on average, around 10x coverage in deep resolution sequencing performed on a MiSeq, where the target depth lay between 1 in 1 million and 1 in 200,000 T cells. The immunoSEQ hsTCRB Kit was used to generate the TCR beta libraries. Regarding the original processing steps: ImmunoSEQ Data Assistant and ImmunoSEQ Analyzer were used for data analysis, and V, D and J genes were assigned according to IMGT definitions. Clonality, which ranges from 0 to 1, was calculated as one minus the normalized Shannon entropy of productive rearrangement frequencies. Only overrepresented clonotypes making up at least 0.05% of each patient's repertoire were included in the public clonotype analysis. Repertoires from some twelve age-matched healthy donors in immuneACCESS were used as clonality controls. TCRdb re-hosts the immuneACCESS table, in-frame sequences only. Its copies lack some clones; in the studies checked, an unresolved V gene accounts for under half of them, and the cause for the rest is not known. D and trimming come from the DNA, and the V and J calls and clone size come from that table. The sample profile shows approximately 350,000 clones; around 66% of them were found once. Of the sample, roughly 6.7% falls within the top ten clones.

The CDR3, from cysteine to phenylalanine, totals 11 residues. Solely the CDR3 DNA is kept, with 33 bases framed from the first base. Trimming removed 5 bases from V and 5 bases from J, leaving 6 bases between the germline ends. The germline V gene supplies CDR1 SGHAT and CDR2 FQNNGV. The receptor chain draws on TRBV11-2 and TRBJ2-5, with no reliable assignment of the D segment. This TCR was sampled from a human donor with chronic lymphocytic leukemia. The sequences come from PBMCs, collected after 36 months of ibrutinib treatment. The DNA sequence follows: TGTGCCAGCAGCCTACTGGAGACCCAGTACTTC. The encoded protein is CASSLLETQYF.